A selection of T cell receptor beta chains follows, all from one sample in a study of Ad26.COV2.S vaccination and SARS-CoV-2 variants. Sequenced by immunoSEQ multiplex PCR; TCRdb stores in-frame clones only, minus some. Here the sample spans roughly 380,000 clones, around 87% being singletons. The sequencing here drew on peripheral blood, taken in a trial of Ad26.COV2.S vaccine versus placebo. The source is a person between 18 and 65 years old who received the Ad26.COV2.S COVID-19 vaccine or a placebo. The CDR3 runs from the conserved cysteine through the conserved F or W. A D gene is named only where the DNA matches it firmly. Clone size appears in some rows only: once, few, many, or a class for an expanded clone.

V gene	J gene	D gene	clone size	CDR3 DNA	CDR3 protein
TRBV6-5	TRBJ1-1	-	-	TGTGCCAGCAGCGCCCTAGCTTTCGGGGCTTTCTTT	CASSALAFGAFF
TRBV11-2	TRBJ1-1	TRBD1	once	TGTGCCAGCAGCTTAGAAAAGGGGACAGTCGGAAGCGCTTTCTTT	CASSLEKGTVGSAFF
TRBV9	TRBJ1-1	-	-	TGTGCCAGCAGCGAACCCCGCGGGCTCTGGGGCACTGAAGCTTTCTTT	CASSEPRGLWGTEAFF
TRBV7-9	TRBJ2-1	-	-	TGTGCCAGCAGCTTGGGGCAGGGATCCTACAATGAGCAGTTCTTC	CASSLGQGSYNEQFF
TRBV11-2	TRBJ1-2	TRBD1	-	TGTGCCAGCAGCTTAGAGGGAGCGGGACAGGATAACTATGGCTACACCTTC	CASSLEGAGQDNYGYTF
TRBV6-6	TRBJ1-4	-	-	TGTGCCACCCTCAGAGGACCCACAACTAATGAAAAACTGTTTTTT	CATLRGPTTNEKLFF
TRBV7-6	TRBJ2-5	TRBD2	-	TGTGCCAGCAGTGTCGCCGGAGGACTAGCGGGGGGGTTTGAGACCCAGTACTTC	CASSVAGGLAGGFETQYF
TRBV6-5	TRBJ1-5	-	-	TGTGCCAGCGGGCCCAACGATCAGCCCCAGCATTTT	CASGPNDQPQHF
TRBV6-5	TRBJ1-4	TRBD1	-	TGTGCCAGCGGATGGACAGGGGGCGAAAAACTGTTTTTT	CASGWTGGEKLFF
TRBV3-1/TRBV3-2	TRBJ2-7	TRBD2	-	TGTGCCAGCAGCCAAGCAACTAGCGGGGGCTACGAGCAGTACTTC	CASSQATSGGYEQYF
TRBV9	TRBJ1-1	-	once	TGTGCCAGCAGCGTAGCACAGACGAACACTGAAGCTTTCTTT	CASSVAQTNTEAFF
TRBV7-9	TRBJ1-2	TRBD1	-	TGTGCCAGCAGCTTAGGGGGACAGGACCTTGTCTATGGCTACACCTTC	CASSLGGQDLVYGYTF
TRBV11-2	TRBJ1-5	-	-	TGTGCCAGCAGCTTAGGTCGTTTGGGGGCCGTCGGGCAGCCCCAGCATTTT	CASSLGRLGAVGQPQHF
TRBV3-1/TRBV3-2	TRBJ2-7	-	-	TGTGCCAGCAGCCGTGGATCCCTAGACTACGAGCAGTACTTC	CASSRGSLDYEQYF
TRBV27	TRBJ2-1	-	-	TGTGCCAGCAGTTTAACCTACTTGGGTGAGCAGTTCTTC	CASSLTYLGEQFF
TRBV4-2	TRBJ1-6	-	once	TGTGCCAGCAGCCAAGATCGGGGGAGCAATTCACCCCTCCACTTT	CASSQDRGSNSPLHF
TRBV5-4	TRBJ2-5	-	-	TGTGCCAGCAGCTTGGACAGCCAAGAGACCCAGTACTTC	CASSLDSQETQYF
TRBV30	TRBJ1-2	-	-	TGTGCCTGGAGCGTAGGGGGGTTCGGCTACACCTTC	CAWSVGGFGYTF
TRBV7-9	TRBJ2-7	TRBD1	-	TGTGCCAGCAGCTTAGCGGACAGGAACGAGCAGTACTTC	CASSLADRNEQYF
TRBV6-5	TRBJ2-7	TRBD1	-	TGTGCCAGCAGTTCACAGGGGGACGAGCAGTACTTC	CASSSQGDEQYF
TRBV27	TRBJ1-2	-	-	TGTGCCAGCAGTTTCCGGGACTCAGCGGGAGGCTACACCTTC	CASSFRDSAGGYTF
TRBV19	TRBJ1-1	TRBD1	-	TGTGCCAGTAGTACGCAGACAGGGGTGACTGAAGCTTTCTTT	CASSTQTGVTEAFF
TRBV6-6	TRBJ1-2	-	-	TGTGCCAGCAGTTACGAGGGACTGTATGGCTACACCTTC	CASSYEGLYGYTF
TRBV6-5	TRBJ1-2	TRBD1	-	TGTGCCAGCACCTTGACAGGGTTTGGTGGCTACACCTTC	CASTLTGFGGYTF
TRBV27	TRBJ2-3	-	-	TGTGCCAGCAGTTCCCCCACCGACCGTGACGATACGCAGTATTTT	CASSSPTDRDDTQYF
TRBV5-1	TRBJ2-5	-	-	TGCGCCAGCAGCTTGGGCTGGTCTCGGCAAGAGACCCAGTACTTC	CASSLGWSRQETQYF
TRBV14	TRBJ1-2	TRBD1	-	TGTGCCAGCAGCCCACAGGGGGTCGCCTATGGCTACACCTTC	CASSPQGVAYGYTF